This entry features one TCR beta chain sequence. CDR1 LNHDA and CDR2 SQIVND come from the germline V gene (reference sequence). This CDR3 contains 15 residues. Trimming took 5 bases from V and 2 from J, leaving 12 bases between them. The data derive from a study of blood T cell repertoires in COVID-19. Overall study: The samples span acute and convalescent COVID-19 from the United States, Italy and Spain. T cells, B-cell-depleted T cells, or PBMCs provided the cDNA or gDNA that served as material.

In the original workflow: Researchers report that nucleated cell counts were estimated from reference gene primer amplification. The repertoire was sequenced with immunoSEQ multiplex PCR; TCRdb's copy has only in-frame clones and lacks some. V and J calls and clone size come straight from that table; D and trimming were deduced from the DNA. The sample holds about 250,000 clones, 86% seen once. Sequencing was performed on peripheral blood. This receptor was taken from a woman aged 25 to 39 with active or convalescent COVID-19. J is TRBJ1-4 and V is TRBV19, with D possibly being TRBD1 (6 bases). CDR3 bases: TGTGCCAGTAGTCACCGACAGGTCACTAATGAAAAACTGTTTTTT. This translates into CASSHRQVTNEKLFF.